This T cell receptor (beta chain) was observed in a study of T-cell reconstitution after alpha-beta-depleted transplantation in children. Findings and limits, study-wide: Hyperexpanded clones declined; after one year, newly produced T cells mostly supplied diversity. Surviving thymic progenitors and recipient T cells were the source of high TCRbeta diversity at day 60 in some patients. Reportedly, roughly two months post-transplant, alpha-beta T cells arose from several hundred expanded graft clones.

Germline V gene data show CDR1 as SGHRS and CDR2 as YFSETQ. Unmatched junction bases numbered 9, after V lost 3 bases and J lost 1 base. CDR3 size: 18 residues. This clonotype was seen only a few times. Its cognate antigen is unknown. Preparation of the TCRbeta library was carried out with unique molecular identifiers. TCRdb re-analysed the PCR reads in MiXCR, keeping a single row per CDR3 protein. Of some 600,000 distinct CDR3 sequences listed, 10% to 15% are singletons. The specimen was PBMCs, mostly from graft donor cells, collected 360 days after TCRalphabeta/CD19-depleted stem cell transplant. This chain connects TRBV5-1 to TRBJ2-1; 11 bases line up with TRBD2. This receptor was obtained from a male patient aged 10 to 17 who had a stem cell transplant for acute myeloid leukemia, so the T cells may come from the graft donor. The CDR3 here is CASSSGLAGGVSYNEQFF. CDR3 DNA: TGCGCCAGCAGCTCCGGACTAGCGGGTGGCGTATCCTACAATGAGCAGTTCTTC.